Listed below are T cell receptor beta chains from one sample, sequenced in a study of shared clonotypes between healthy human individuals. Generated by immunoSEQ multiplex PCR, the TCRdb table keeps only in-frame clones and is missing some. Seen here are about a million clones, around four fifths observed once, and the top ten hold about 1.4%. The material sequenced was memory CD4+ T cells sorted from blood. These receptors came from a man aged 18 to 30 in good health. Both conserved end residues are part of each CDR3. A D gene is named only where the DNA matches it firmly. Expanded clones are given a class, and other clones once, few, many or no size at all.

>-|TRBV2|TRBD1|TRBJ1-1
CATTGLRTEAFF
TGTGCCACGACAGGGCTGCGGACTGAAGCTTTCTTT
>-|TRBV7-9|-|TRBJ2-7
CASSSGFVEQYF
TGTGCCAGCAGCTCGGGCTTTGTGGAGCAGTACTTC
>-|TRBV6-1|-|TRBJ1-2
CASSEGGGGANYGYTF
TGTGCCAGCAGTGAAGGGGGGGGCGGAGCTAACTATGGCTACACCTTC
>-|TRBV5-1|-|TRBJ2-3
CASSWGPGTQYF
TGCGCCAGCAGCTGGGGGCCCGGTACGCAGTATTTT
>-|TRBV6-1|-|TRBJ1-2
CASSDSTGGWDGYTF
TGTGCCAGCAGTGATTCGACCGGGGGTTGGGATGGCTACACCTTC
>-|TRBV5-1|-|TRBJ2-2
CASSLVSNTNTGELFF
TGCGCCAGCAGCTTGGTTTCAAATACGAACACCGGGGAGCTGTTTTTT
>-|TRBV18|TRBD2|TRBJ2-5
CASSPALAGERETQYF
TGTGCCAGCTCACCGGCCCTCGCGGGAGAAAGGGAGACCCAGTACTTC
>-|TRBV6-5|TRBD2|TRBJ2-1
CASSYGAGDGYEQFF
TGTGCCAGCAGTTACGGGGCGGGAGACGGATATGAGCAGTTCTTC
>-|TRBV2|TRBD2|TRBJ2-1
CASSPGTTSNEQFF
TGTGCCAGCAGTCCCGGGACTACCTCCAATGAGCAGTTCTTC
>-|TRBV19|-|TRBJ1-1
CASSEDPGTEAFF
TGTGCCAGTAGTGAGGACCCGGGCACTGAAGCTTTCTTT
>-|TRBV6-1|TRBD1|TRBJ1-1
CASSQGQGSVMNTEAFF
TGTGCCAGCAGTCAAGGACAGGGGAGTGTTATGAACACTGAAGCTTTCTTT
>-|TRBV5-1|-|TRBJ1-4
CASSLGRGNEKLFF
TGCGCCAGCAGCTTGGGGCGAGGGAATGAAAAACTGTTTTTT
>-|TRBV30|TRBD2|TRBJ2-7
CASSPPTGRDEQYF
TGTGCCTCCTCGCCCCCAACTGGGAGGGACGAGCAGTACTTC
>-|TRBV6-5|-|TRBJ2-3
CASSSRTNLGTDTQYF
TGTGCCAGCAGTTCGCGGACAAATCTGGGCACAGATACGCAGTATTTT
>-|TRBV18|-|TRBJ1-1
CASSPGGRSEAFF
TGTGCCAGCTCACCAGGGGGCCGGTCCGAAGCTTTCTTT
>-|TRBV4-3|-|TRBJ1-4
CASSQDRWAATNEKLFF
TGCGCCAGCAGCCAAGATCGGTGGGCAGCAACTAATGAAAAACTGTTTTTT
>-|TRBV7-8|-|TRBJ2-7
CASKSRIFVRYF
TGTGCCAGCAAGTCGAGGATTTTCGTGCGGTACTTC
>few|TRBV30|-|TRBJ1-3
CAWSRGGNTIYF
TGTGCCTGGAGTCGCGGGGGAAACACCATATATTTT
>-|TRBV6-1|-|TRBJ1-2
CASSGQDSGYTF
TGTGCCAGCAGTGGTCAGGACAGTGGCTACACCTTC
>-|TRBV19|-|TRBJ2-3
CASSISAARTDTQYF
TGTGCCAGTAGTATCTCAGCGGCCCGCACAGATACGCAGTATTTT
>-|TRBV2|-|TRBJ1-5
CASAGGEGNQPQHF
TGTGCCTCTGCCGGGGGCGAGGGCAATCAGCCCCAGCATTTT
>-|TRBV2|-|TRBJ1-1
CASSVRVMNTEAFF
TGTGCCAGCAGTGTAAGGGTTATGAACACTGAAGCTTTCTTT
>-|TRBV2|-|TRBJ1-4
CASSAFLGANEKLFF
TGTGCCAGCAGTGCCTTTTTGGGGGCTAATGAAAAACTGTTTTTT
>-|TRBV5-1|-|TRBJ2-3
CASSATGQPGVDTQYF
TGCGCCAGCAGCGCGACCGGACAGCCGGGAGTGGATACGCAGTATTTT
>-|TRBV7-2|-|TRBJ2-7
CASSPYLGEQYF
TGTGCCAGCAGCCCCTATTTAGGCGAGCAGTACTTC
>-|TRBV6-1|TRBD1|TRBJ2-3
CASSEPLRTGGVDTQYF
TGTGCCAGCAGTGAACCACTGAGGACAGGGGGCGTGGATACGCAGTATTTT
>few|TRBV6-1|TRBD1|TRBJ1-4
CASSASPGQGANEKLFF
TGTGCCAGCAGTGCTTCACCCGGACAGGGAGCGAATGAAAAACTGTTTTTT
>once|TRBV9|-|TRBJ1-6
CASSVATGGSSPLHF
TGTGCCAGCAGCGTAGCTACGGGGGGAAGTTCACCCCTCCACTTT
>-|TRBV6-5|TRBD1|TRBJ2-7
CASSQAGTVAYEQYF
TGTGCCAGCAGTCAGGCCGGGACAGTGGCCTACGAGCAGTACTTC
>few|TRBV7-2|TRBD1|TRBJ2-6
CASSLREPRGISGANVLTF
TGTGCCAGCAGCTTAAGAGAACCCAGGGGGATCTCTGGGGCCAACGTCCTGACTTTC
>-|TRBV9|-|TRBJ2-3
CASSVGADSFTDTQYF
TGTGCCAGCAGCGTGGGGGCAGACAGTTTCACAGATACGCAGTATTTT
>-|TRBV11-2|-|TRBJ2-7
CASSLGPGSYEQYF
TGTGCCAGCAGCTTAGGTCCAGGAAGCTACGAGCAGTACTTC
>-|TRBV19|-|TRBJ2-3
CASSGGPLGTDTQYF
TGTGCCAGTAGCGGGGGTCCCCTAGGGACAGATACGCAGTATTTT
>once|TRBV4-1|-|TRBJ1-4
CASSSPNAGANEKLFF
TGCGCCAGCAGCTCCCCTAACGCAGGGGCTAATGAAAAACTGTTTTTT
>once|TRBV2|-|TRBJ2-7
CASSEAQGWSLEQYF
TGTGCCAGCAGTGAGGCACAGGGTTGGTCTCTCGAGCAGTACTTC
>-|TRBV5-1|TRBD1|TRBJ2-5
CASSPGQGEAGTQYF
TGCGCCAGCAGCCCGGGACAGGGAGAAGCAGGGACCCAGTACTTC
>-|TRBV15|-|TRBJ1-3
CATSRGLPSSGNTIYF
TGTGCCACCAGCAGAGGTTTGCCTAGCTCTGGAAACACCATATATTTT
>few|TRBV28|-|TRBJ1-5
CASSAPGGGQPQHF
TGTGCCAGCAGTGCCCCGGGGGGGGGTCAGCCCCAGCATTTT
>-|TRBV28|-|TRBJ2-3
CASSFDGATDTQYF
TGTGCCAGCAGTTTCGACGGGGCCACAGATACGCAGTATTTT
>-|TRBV2|TRBD1|TRBJ1-3
CASSLGQGGDTIYF
TGTGCCAGCAGTTTGGGACAGGGGGGAGACACCATATATTTT
>-|TRBV30|-|TRBJ2-3
CAWKRRGGGDTQYF
TGTGCCTGGAAACGGAGGGGAGGGGGGGATACGCAGTATTTT
>-|TRBV6-5|-|TRBJ2-3
CASRRRAGNTDTQYF
TGTGCCAGCAGAAGAAGGGCGGGGAACACAGATACGCAGTATTTT
>-|TRBV7-2|-|TRBJ2-2
CASSSQGFNTGELFF
TGTGCCAGCAGCTCCCAGGGTTTCAACACCGGGGAGCTGTTTTTT
>few|TRBV5-1|-|TRBJ2-3
CASSPGHTDTQYF
TGCGCCAGCAGCCCGGGCCACACAGATACGCAGTATTTT
>-|TRBV11-2|-|TRBJ1-1
CASSFRAYSEAFF
TGTGCCAGCAGCTTTAGGGCCTACTCTGAAGCTTTCTTT
>-|TRBV7-2|-|TRBJ2-3
CASTNGGGYTQYF
TGTGCCAGCACCAACGGTGGGGGGTATACGCAGTATTTT
>few|TRBV7-2|-|TRBJ2-2
CASSLAESDTGELFF
TGTGCCAGCAGCTTAGCAGAATCGGACACCGGGGAGCTGTTTTTT
>-|TRBV5-4|TRBD2|TRBJ2-5
CASSFKRGLNQETQYF
TGTGCCAGCAGCTTTAAGCGGGGGTTAAACCAAGAGACCCAGTACTTC
>few|TRBV6-4|-|TRBJ1-1
CASSRQVGDEAFF
TGTGCCAGCAGCCGACAGGTTGGGGATGAAGCTTTCTTT
>-|TRBV9|-|TRBJ2-5
CASSSRTSQETQYF
TGTGCCAGCAGCTCACGGACTTCTCAAGAGACCCAGTACTTC
>-|TRBV30|-|TRBJ1-1
CAWIPGVVNTEAFF
TGTGCCTGGATCCCAGGGGTTGTGAACACTGAAGCTTTCTTT
>-|TRBV7-2|TRBD2|TRBJ2-3
CASSLLASGQDTQYF
TGTGCCAGCAGCCTCCTGGCTAGCGGGCAAGATACGCAGTATTTT
>-|TRBV18|-|TRBJ2-3
CASSPARGAGTDTQYF
TGTGCCAGCTCACCAGCCCGGGGGGCGGGCACAGATACGCAGTATTTT
>-|TRBV19|-|TRBJ2-5
CASSIRLGIETQYF
TGTGCCAGTAGTATTCGGTTGGGGATAGAGACCCAGTACTTC
>-|TRBV5-1|TRBD1|TRBJ2-4
CASSPGQTPGGNIQYF
TGCGCCAGCAGCCCGGGACAGACTCCAGGAGGAAACATTCAGTACTTC
>-|TRBV10-3|TRBD2|TRBJ2-3
CAIGHTSGSGADTQYF
TGTGCCATCGGGCATACTAGCGGGAGTGGAGCAGATACGCAGTATTTT
>-|TRBV11-3|-|TRBJ2-7
CASSLGQQLSYEQYF
TGTGCCAGCAGCTTAGGCCAACAGTTGTCCTACGAGCAGTACTTC
>once|TRBV18|-|TRBJ2-7
CASSPLTDYEQYF
TGTGCCAGCTCACCACTGACGGACTACGAGCAGTACTTC